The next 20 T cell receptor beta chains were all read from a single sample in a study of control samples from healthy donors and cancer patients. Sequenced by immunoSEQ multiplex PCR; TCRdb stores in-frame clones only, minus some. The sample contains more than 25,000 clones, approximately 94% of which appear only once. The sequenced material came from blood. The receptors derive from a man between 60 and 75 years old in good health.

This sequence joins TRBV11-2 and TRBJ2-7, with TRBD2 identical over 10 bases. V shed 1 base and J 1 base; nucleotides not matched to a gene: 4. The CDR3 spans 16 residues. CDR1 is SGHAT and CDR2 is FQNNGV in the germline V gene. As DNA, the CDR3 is TGTGCCAGCAGCTTAGGGGGTAGCGGGGGGTCCTACGAGCAGTACTTC. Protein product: CASSLGGSGGSYEQYF.

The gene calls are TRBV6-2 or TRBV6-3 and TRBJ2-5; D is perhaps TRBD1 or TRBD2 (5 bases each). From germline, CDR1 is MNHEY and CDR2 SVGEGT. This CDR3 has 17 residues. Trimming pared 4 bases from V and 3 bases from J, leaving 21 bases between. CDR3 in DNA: TGTGCCAGCAGTTCCAATTCACCGGGACCTACAGAAGAGACCCAGTACTTC. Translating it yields CASSSNSPGPTEETQYF.

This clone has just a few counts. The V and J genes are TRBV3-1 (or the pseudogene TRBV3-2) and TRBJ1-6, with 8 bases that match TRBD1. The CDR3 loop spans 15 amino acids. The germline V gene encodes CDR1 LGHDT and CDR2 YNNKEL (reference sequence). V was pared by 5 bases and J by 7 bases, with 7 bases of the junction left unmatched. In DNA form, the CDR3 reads TGTGCCAGCAGCGAAGGACAGGGAATCAATTCACCCCTCCACTTT. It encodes CASSEGQGINSPLHF.

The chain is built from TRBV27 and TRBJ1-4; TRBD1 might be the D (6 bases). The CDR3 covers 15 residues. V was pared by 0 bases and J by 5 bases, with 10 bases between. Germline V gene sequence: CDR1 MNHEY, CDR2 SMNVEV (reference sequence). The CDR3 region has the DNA TGTGCCAGCAGTTTATCCCGGGACATCAATGAAAAACTGTTTTTT. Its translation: CASSLSRDINEKLFF.

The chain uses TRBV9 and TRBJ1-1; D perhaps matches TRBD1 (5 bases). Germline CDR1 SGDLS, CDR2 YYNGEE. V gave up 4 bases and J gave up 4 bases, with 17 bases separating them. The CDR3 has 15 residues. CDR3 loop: CASSTRGEMSTEAFF. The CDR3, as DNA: TGTGCCAGCAGCACGAGAGGGGAAATGAGCACTGAAGCTTTCTTT.

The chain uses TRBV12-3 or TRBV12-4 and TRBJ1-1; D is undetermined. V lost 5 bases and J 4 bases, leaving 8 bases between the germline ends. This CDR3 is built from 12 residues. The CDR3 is CASSNQLTEAFF. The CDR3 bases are TGTGCCAGCAGTAACCAGCTCACTGAAGCTTTCTTT.

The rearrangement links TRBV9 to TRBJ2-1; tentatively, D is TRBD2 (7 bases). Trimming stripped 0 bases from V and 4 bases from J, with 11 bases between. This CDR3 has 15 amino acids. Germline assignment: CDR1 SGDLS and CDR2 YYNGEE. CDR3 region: CASSVVGGRYNEQFF. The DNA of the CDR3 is TGTGCCAGCAGCGTAGTCGGGGGGCGATACAATGAGCAGTTCTTC.

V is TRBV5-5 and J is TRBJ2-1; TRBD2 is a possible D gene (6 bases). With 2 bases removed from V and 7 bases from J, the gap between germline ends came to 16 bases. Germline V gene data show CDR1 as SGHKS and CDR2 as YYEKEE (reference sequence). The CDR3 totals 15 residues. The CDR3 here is CASSFIGGRENEQFF. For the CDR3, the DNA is TGTGCCAGCAGCTTTATCGGGGGTCGGGAGAATGAGCAGTTCTTC.

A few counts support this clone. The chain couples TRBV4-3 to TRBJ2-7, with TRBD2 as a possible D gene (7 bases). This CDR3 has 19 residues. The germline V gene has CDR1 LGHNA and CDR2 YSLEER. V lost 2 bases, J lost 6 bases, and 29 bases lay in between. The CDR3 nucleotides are TGCGCCAGCAGCCAATGGGGGGGCCGGATACAGGGAGGAGACGGCGAGCAGTACTTC. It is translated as CASSQWGGRIQGGDGEQYF.

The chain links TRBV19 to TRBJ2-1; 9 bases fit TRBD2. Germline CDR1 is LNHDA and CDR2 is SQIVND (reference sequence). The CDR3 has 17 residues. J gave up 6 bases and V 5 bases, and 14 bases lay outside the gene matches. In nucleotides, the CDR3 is TGTGCCAGTAGTTCCCGTTTGAGGGCTAGCGGGGCCAATGAGCAGTTCTTC. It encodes CASSSRLRASGANEQFF.

CDR3 amino acids: CASATGADTEAFF. CDR3 bases: TGTGCCTCAGCAACAGGGGCTGACACTGAAGCTTTCTTT. This chain uses TRBV10-3 with TRBJ1-1; TRBD1 agrees at 7 bases. CDR1 is ENHRY, CDR2 SYGVKD, per germline. The CDR3 loop spans 13 amino acids. V shed 11 bases, J shed 3 bases, and the junction held 9 bases outside the gene matches.

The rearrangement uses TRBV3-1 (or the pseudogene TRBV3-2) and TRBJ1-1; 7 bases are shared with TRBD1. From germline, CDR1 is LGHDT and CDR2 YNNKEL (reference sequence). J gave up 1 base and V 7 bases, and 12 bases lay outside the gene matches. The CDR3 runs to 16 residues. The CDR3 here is CASITNTGVGNTEAFF. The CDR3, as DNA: TGTGCCAGCATCACCAATACAGGGGTTGGGAACACTGAAGCTTTCTTT.

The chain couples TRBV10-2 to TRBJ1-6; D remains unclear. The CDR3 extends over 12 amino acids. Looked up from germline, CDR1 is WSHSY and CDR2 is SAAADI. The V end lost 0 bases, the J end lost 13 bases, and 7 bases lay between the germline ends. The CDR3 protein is CASSESVGPLHF. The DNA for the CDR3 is TGCGCCAGCAGTGAGTCGGTGGGGCCCCTCCACTTT.

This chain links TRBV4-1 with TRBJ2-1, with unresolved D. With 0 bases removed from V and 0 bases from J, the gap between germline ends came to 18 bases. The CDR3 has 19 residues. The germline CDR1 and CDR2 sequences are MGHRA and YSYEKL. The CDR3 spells CASSQDVETPVSSYNEQFF. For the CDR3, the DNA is TGCGCCAGCAGCCAAGATGTGGAGACACCCGTTAGCTCCTACAATGAGCAGTTCTTC.

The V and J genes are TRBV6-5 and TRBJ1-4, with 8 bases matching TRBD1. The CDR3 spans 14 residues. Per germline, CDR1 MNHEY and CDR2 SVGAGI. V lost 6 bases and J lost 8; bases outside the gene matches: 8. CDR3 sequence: CASRTGDRTEKLFF. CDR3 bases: TGTGCCAGCAGGACAGGGGACCGGACCGAAAAACTGTTTTTT.

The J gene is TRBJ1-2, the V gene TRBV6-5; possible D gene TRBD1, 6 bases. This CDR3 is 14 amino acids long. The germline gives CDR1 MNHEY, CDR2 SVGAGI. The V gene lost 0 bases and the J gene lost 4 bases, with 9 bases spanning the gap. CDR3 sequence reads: CASSYSGGVYGYTF. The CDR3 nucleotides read TGTGCCAGCAGTTACTCAGGGGGAGTCTATGGCTACACCTTC.

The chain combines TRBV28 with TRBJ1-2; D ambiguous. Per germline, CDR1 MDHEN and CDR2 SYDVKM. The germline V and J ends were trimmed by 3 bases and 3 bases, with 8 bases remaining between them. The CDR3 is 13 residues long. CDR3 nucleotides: TGTGCCAGCAGTTTGCCAGCTTACTATGGCTACACCTTC. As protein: CASSLPAYYGYTF.

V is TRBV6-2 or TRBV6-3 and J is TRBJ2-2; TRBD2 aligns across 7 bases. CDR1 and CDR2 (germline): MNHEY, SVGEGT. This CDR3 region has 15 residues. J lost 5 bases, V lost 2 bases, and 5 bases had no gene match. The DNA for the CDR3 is TGTGCCAGCAGTTACCTTCCGGGGGGAACCGGGGAGCTGTTTTTT. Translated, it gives CASSYLPGGTGELFF.

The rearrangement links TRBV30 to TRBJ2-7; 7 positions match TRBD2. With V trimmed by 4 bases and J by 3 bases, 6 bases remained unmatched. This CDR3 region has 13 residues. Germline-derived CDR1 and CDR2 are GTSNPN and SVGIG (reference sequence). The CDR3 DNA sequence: TGTGCCTGGATCGGGAGGCTAGGCTACGAGCAGTACTTC. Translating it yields CAWIGRLGYEQYF.

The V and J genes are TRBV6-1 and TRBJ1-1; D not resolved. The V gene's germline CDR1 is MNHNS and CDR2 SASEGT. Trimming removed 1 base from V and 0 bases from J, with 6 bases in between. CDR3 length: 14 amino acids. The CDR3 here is CASSEGELNTEAFF. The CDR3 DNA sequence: TGTGCCAGCAGTGAAGGGGAGTTGAACACTGAAGCTTTCTTT.